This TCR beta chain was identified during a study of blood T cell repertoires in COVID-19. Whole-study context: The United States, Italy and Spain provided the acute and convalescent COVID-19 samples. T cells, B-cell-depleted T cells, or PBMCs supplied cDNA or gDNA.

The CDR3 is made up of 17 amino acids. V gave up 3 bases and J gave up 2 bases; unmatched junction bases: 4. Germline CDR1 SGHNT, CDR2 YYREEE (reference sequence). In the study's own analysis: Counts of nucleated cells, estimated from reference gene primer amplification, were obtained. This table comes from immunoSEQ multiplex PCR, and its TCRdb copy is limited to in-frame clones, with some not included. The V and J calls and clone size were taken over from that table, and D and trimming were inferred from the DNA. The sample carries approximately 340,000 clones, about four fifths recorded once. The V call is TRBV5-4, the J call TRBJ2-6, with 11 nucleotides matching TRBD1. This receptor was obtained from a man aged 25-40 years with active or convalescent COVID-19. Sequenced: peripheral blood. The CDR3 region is CASSSGQGEAGANVLTF. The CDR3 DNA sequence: TGTGCCAGCAGCTCGGGACAGGGGGAAGCTGGGGCCAACGTCCTGACTTTC.